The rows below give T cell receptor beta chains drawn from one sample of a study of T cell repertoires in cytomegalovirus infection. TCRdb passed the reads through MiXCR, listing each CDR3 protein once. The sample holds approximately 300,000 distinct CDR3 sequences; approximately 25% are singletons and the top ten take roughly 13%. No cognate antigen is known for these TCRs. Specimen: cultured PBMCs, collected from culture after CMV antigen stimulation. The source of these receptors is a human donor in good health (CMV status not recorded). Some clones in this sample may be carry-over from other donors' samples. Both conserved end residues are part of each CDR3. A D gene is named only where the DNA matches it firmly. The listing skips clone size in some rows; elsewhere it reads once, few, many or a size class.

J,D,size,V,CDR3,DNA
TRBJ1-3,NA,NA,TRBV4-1,CASSQDRFSGNTIYF,TGCGCCAGCAGCCAAGACCGCTTCTCTGGAAACACCATATATTTT
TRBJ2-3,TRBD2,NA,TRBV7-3,CASSQTSGNTDTQYF,TGTGCCAGCAGTCAAACTAGCGGGAATACAGATACGCAGTATTTT
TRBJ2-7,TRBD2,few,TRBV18,CASSSRGAGTYEQYF,TGTGCCAGCTCATCACGGGGAGCGGGGACCTACGAGCAGTACTTC
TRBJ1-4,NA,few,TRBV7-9,CASTDQIRKLFF,TGTGCCAGCACGGACCAAATCCGGAAACTGTTTTTT
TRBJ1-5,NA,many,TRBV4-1,CASSQDRWRKFGNQPQHF,TGCGCCAGCAGCCAAGACCGGTGGCGGAAATTTGGCAATCAGCCCCAGCATTTT
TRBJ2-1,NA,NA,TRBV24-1,CATSDRGRGRRDEQFF,TGTGCCACCAGTGACCGAGGGAGGGGGCGGAGGGATGAGCAGTTCTTC
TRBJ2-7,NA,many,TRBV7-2,CASSLVASGTSYEQYF,TGTGCCAGCAGCTTAGTAGCTTCCGGGACCTCATACGAGCAGTACTTC
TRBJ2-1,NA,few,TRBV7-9,CASTEGTQRNEQFF,TGTGCCAGCACTGAGGGAACCCAGCGGAATGAGCAGTTCTTC
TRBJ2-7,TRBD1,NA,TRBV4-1,CASSHQTGSLVEQSF,TGCGCCAGCAGCCATCAGACAGGGTCGCTAGTCGAGCAGTCCTTC
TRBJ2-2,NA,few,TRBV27,CASSFAGIDTGELFF,TGTGCCAGCAGTTTCGCAGGGATCGACACCGGGGAGCTGTTTTTT
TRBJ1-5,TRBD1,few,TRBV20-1,CSARTGGSSQPQHF,TGCAGTGCGCGGACAGGGGGCAGCTCTCAGCCCCAGCATTTT
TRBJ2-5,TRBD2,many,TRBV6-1,CASMGGRETQYF,TGTGCCAGCATGGGCGGGAGGGAGACCCAGTACTTC
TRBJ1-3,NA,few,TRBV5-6,CASSLMWGNTIYF,TGTGCCAGCAGCTTGATGTGGGGGAACACCATATATTTT
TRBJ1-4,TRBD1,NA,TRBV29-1,CSAGGGADEKLFF,TGCAGCGCGGGAGGGGGCGCCGATGAAAAACTGTTTTTT
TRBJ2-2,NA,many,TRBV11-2,CASSKGWTGELFF,TGTGCCAGCAGCAAGGGGTGGACCGGGGAGCTGTTTTTT
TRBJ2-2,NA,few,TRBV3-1,CAKVPKEGNHTGELFF,TGTGCCAAGGTACCAAAGGAGGGGAATCACACCGGGGAGCTGTTTTTT
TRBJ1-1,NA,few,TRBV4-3,CASSQDPQGLAFF,TGCGCCAGCAGCCAAGATCCACAGGGTCTTGCTTTCTTT
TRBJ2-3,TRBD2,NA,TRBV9,CASSLWTSGSTDTQYF,TGTGCCAGCAGCCTTTGGACTAGCGGCAGCACAGATACGCAGTATTTT
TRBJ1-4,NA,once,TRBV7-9,CASSETGIEKLFF,TGTGCCAGCAGCGAAACAGGAATTGAAAAACTGTTTTTT
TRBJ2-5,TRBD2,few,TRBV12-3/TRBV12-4,CASSFLAGEGGQETQYF,TGTGCCAGCAGTTTCCTAGCGGGAGAAGGTGGGCAAGAGACCCAGTACTTC
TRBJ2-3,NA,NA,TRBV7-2,CASSAPSADTQYF,TGTGCCAGCAGCGCGCCTAGCGCAGATACGCAGTATTTT
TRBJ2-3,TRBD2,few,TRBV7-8,CASSLDLAGGPTDTQYF,TGTGCCAGCAGCTTGGATCTAGCGGGAGGGCCGACAGATACGCAGTATTTT
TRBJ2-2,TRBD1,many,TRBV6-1,CASSKGQGSNTGELFF,TGTGCCAGCAGTAAAGGACAGGGCTCGAACACCGGGGAGCTGTTTTTT
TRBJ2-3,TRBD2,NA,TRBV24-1,CATSDHSGRAMDTQYF,TGTGCCACCAGTGATCATAGCGGGAGGGCCATGGATACGCAGTATTTT
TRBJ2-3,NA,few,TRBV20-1,CSAKIPGPEQNTQYF,TGCAGTGCTAAAATCCCGGGCCCCGAGCAGAATACGCAGTATTTT
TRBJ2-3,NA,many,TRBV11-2,CASSLFASVDSTDTQYF,TGTGCCAGCAGCTTATTCGCTAGCGTGGACAGCACAGATACGCAGTATTTT
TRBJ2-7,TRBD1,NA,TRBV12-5,CASGLRDSDYEQYF,TGTGCTAGTGGTTTGAGGGACAGCGACTACGAGCAGTACTTC
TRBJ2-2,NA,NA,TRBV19,CASSSSILTGELFF,TGTGCCAGTAGTTCATCGATCCTTACCGGGGAGCTGTTTTTT
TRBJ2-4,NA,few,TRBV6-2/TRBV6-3,CASSSGGTVAKNIQYF,TGTGCCAGCAGCTCTGGGGGGACCGTAGCCAAAAACATTCAGTACTTC
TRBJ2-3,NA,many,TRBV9,CASTPSETSTDTQYF,TGTGCCAGCACCCCTAGCGAAACTAGCACAGATACGCAGTATTTT
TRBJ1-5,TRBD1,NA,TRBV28,CASSPGQGVAPQHF,TGTGCCAGCAGCCCGGGACAGGGAGTTGCGCCCCAGCATTTT
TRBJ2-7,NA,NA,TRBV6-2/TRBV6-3,CASSYPSGEQYF,TGTGCCAGCAGTTACCCTTCTGGGGAGCAGTACTTC
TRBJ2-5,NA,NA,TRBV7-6,CASSPESGAETQYF,TGTGCCAGCAGCCCCGAGTCAGGGGCAGAGACCCAGTACTTC
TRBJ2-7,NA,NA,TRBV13,CASSLGTTYYEQYF,TGTGCCAGCAGCTTAGGGACAACCTACTACGAGCAGTACTTC
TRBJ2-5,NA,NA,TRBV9,CASSVVGASGETQYF,TGTGCCAGCAGCGTAGTTGGAGCTTCCGGAGAGACCCAGTACTTC
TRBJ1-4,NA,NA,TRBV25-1,CASSPLEGGKEKLFF,TGTGCCAGCAGTCCCCTCGAGGGGGGCAAGGAAAAACTGTTTTTT
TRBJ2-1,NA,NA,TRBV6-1,CASTVGGASNEQFF,TGTGCCAGCACCGTAGGCGGGGCGTCCAATGAGCAGTTCTTC
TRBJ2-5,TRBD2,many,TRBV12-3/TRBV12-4,CASSRTSGRETQYF,TGTGCCAGCAGCCGGACTAGCGGCCGAGAGACCCAGTACTTC
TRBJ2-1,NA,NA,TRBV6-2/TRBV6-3,CASSPGEDLYNEQFF,TGTGCCAGCAGTCCGGGGGAGGACCTATACAATGAGCAGTTCTTC
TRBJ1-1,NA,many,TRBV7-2,CASSLARVTLEAFF,TGTGCCAGCAGCTTAGCGCGGGTAACCTTGGAAGCTTTCTTT
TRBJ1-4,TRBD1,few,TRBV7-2,CASSLGQFATNEKLFF,TGTGCCAGCAGCTTGGGACAGTTCGCAACTAATGAAAAACTGTTTTTT
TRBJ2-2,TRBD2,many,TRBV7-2,CASSRLAGGGELFF,TGTGCCAGCAGCCGACTAGCGGGAGGCGGGGAGCTGTTTTTT
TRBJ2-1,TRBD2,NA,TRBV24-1,CATWSGRSGNEQFF,TGTGCCACCTGGAGCGGGAGATCGGGAAATGAGCAGTTCTTC
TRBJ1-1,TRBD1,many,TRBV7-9,CASSPGQTLNTEAFF,TGTGCCAGCAGCCCGGGACAGACCTTGAACACTGAAGCTTTCTTT
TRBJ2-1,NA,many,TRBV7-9,CASSLALTSSDEQFF,TGTGCCAGCAGCTTAGCGCTTACTAGTTCAGATGAGCAGTTCTTC
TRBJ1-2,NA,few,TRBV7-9,CASSRPLEGDGYTF,TGTGCCAGCAGCCGCCCTTTGGAGGGGGATGGCTACACCTTC
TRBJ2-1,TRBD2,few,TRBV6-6,CASSYSQREVINEQFF,TGTGCCAGCAGTTACTCCCAGCGGGAGGTCATCAATGAGCAGTTCTTC
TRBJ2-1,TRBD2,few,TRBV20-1,CSARDRVSGIYNEQFF,TGCAGTGCTAGAGATCGTGTTAGCGGGATCTACAATGAGCAGTTCTTC
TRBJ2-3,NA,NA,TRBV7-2,CASSLLTVDTQYF,TGTGCCAGCAGCTTACTAACAGTGGATACGCAGTATTTT
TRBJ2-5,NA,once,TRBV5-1,CASSGGRSVGETQYF,TGCGCCAGCAGCGGGGGACGATCGGTGGGGGAGACCCAGTACTTC
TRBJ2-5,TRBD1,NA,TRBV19,CASSIVQGATETQYF,TGTGCCAGTAGTATAGTACAGGGGGCTACGGAGACCCAGTACTTC
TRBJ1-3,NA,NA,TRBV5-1,CASSFSSQGSGNTIYF,TGCGCCAGCAGCTTCTCAAGCCAGGGTTCCGGAAACACCATATATTTT
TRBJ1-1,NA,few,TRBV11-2,CASSLDPGTEAFF,TGTGCCAGCAGCTTAGATCCGGGCACTGAAGCTTTCTTT
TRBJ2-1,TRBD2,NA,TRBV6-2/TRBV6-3,CASGIGTSGLNEQFF,TGTGCCAGCGGAATCGGGACTAGCGGGCTCAATGAGCAGTTCTTC